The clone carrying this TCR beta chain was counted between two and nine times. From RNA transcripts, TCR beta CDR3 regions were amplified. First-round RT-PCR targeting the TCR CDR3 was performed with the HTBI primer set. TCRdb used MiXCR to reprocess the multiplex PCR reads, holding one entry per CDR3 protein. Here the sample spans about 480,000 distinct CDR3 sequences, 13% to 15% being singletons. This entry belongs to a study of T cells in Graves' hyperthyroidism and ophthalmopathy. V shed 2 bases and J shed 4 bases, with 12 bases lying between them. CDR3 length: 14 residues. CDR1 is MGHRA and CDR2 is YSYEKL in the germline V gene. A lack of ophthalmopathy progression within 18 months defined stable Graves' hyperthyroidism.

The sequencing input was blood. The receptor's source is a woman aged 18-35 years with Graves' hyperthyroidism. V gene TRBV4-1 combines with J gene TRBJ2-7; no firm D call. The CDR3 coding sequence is TGCGCCAGCAGCCAACCGGGTTCCAGGTACGAGCAGTACTTC. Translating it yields CASSQPGSRYEQYF.